The rows below give T cell receptor beta chains drawn from one sample of a study of T cell responses to AZD1222 COVID-19 vaccine. Only in-frame clones appear in the TCRdb table, and some are missing; sequencing was by immunoSEQ multiplex PCR. The sample consists of about 200,000 clones, roughly nine tenths of them appearing once. The material was peripheral blood, obtained 28 days after the second AZD1222 dose. The receptors stem from an adult who received the AZD1222 COVID-19 vaccine. CDR3s include the opening cysteine and the closing phenylalanine or tryptophan. Each record gives: CDR3 protein, J gene, CDR3 length, D gene, V gene. A D gene is named only where the DNA matches it firmly.

CASSYSRDEYF | TRBJ2-5 | 11 | . | TRBV6-5
CAWSVDSGSTDTQYF | TRBJ2-3 | 15 | . | TRBV30
CASSSPGTGVVTEAFF | TRBJ1-1 | 16 | TRBD1 | TRBV11-2
CASRGQGPNEPQHF | TRBJ1-5 | 14 | TRBD1 | TRBV2
CSVDGGVDDTGELFF | TRBJ2-2 | 15 | TRBD2 | TRBV29-1
CAWSADGGQPQHF | TRBJ1-5 | 13 | . | TRBV30
CASTRALRQTQYF | TRBJ2-5 | 13 | . | TRBV6-5
CASSGWDRISYEQYF | TRBJ2-7 | 15 | TRBD1 | TRBV5-1
CASSNRGGNTGELFF | TRBJ2-2 | 15 | TRBD1 | TRBV27
CATSRDRLAGSLEQFF | TRBJ2-1 | 16 | TRBD2 | TRBV15
CAISEFGTGARAFF | TRBJ1-1 | 14 | TRBD1 | TRBV10-3
CASSQGGLAYNEQFF | TRBJ2-1 | 15 | . | TRBV4-2
CASSLAYGQGADTIYF | TRBJ1-3 | 16 | TRBD1 | TRBV7-9
CASSLPGPQGYTF | TRBJ1-2 | 13 | . | TRBV18
CAWSAGMEGWVLQPQHF | TRBJ1-5 | 17 | . | TRBV30
CASSSLSRDTLEETQYF | TRBJ2-5 | 17 | . | TRBV28
CASAFSGFSNQPQHF | TRBJ1-5 | 15 | . | TRBV19
CASSRIGVGSLTDTQYF | TRBJ2-3 | 17 | . | TRBV28
CASSVGTSGSTDTQYF | TRBJ2-3 | 16 | TRBD2 | TRBV9
CASSPAGSTDTQYF | TRBJ2-3 | 14 | . | TRBV28
CASSRLTLAGHSDTQYF | TRBJ2-3 | 17 | TRBD2 | TRBV28
CASSRANSAGEQYF | TRBJ2-7 | 14 | . | TRBV6-5
CASSLVVAGGQPQHF | TRBJ1-5 | 15 | TRBD1 | TRBV7-2
CASSPSTPARVGEQYF | TRBJ2-7 | 16 | . | TRBV19
CASSLLGVEQYF | TRBJ2-7 | 12 | . | TRBV7-2
CSVGSGAGYGYTF | TRBJ1-2 | 13 | . | TRBV29-1
CASSLGRGTVPNTEAFF | TRBJ1-1 | 17 | . | TRBV5-1
CASYRGLNTEAFF | TRBJ1-1 | 13 | TRBD1 | TRBV6-5
CASSLGRPQPQHF | TRBJ1-5 | 13 | . | TRBV11-3
CASRELAVGRGPTEAFF | TRBJ1-1 | 17 | . | TRBV4-3
CASSGLVGNTIYF | TRBJ1-3 | 13 | . | TRBV3-1/TRBV3-2
CAEVRGQIKPQHF | TRBJ1-5 | 13 | . | TRBV6-4
CASSVSCKLWSGNQPQHF | TRBJ1-5 | 18 | . | TRBV9
CASSLEGASYNEQFF | TRBJ2-1 | 15 | TRBD1 | TRBV7-3
CASSPFIGGTNEKLFF | TRBJ1-4 | 16 | . | TRBV7-9
CASSPRTSTHTGDTQYF | TRBJ2-3 | 17 | TRBD2 | TRBV5-1
CASSPLPKRTDTQYF | TRBJ2-3 | 15 | . | TRBV27
CASSLGSLWSYEQYF | TRBJ2-7 | 15 | . | TRBV18
CASSPKRQDTRQYF | TRBJ2-7 | 14 | . | TRBV11-2
CASSLPLRTGNHEQYF | TRBJ2-7 | 16 | . | TRBV6-6
CASSSLSPQSSGNTIYF | TRBJ1-3 | 17 | . | TRBV7-9
CASSRQGVGELFF | TRBJ2-2 | 13 | TRBD1 | TRBV14
CASSFTQGATNEKLFF | TRBJ1-4 | 16 | . | TRBV28
CASSPPGFNQPQHF | TRBJ1-5 | 14 | . | TRBV18
CASSPLRRPGIPEAFF | TRBJ1-1 | 16 | . | TRBV11-2